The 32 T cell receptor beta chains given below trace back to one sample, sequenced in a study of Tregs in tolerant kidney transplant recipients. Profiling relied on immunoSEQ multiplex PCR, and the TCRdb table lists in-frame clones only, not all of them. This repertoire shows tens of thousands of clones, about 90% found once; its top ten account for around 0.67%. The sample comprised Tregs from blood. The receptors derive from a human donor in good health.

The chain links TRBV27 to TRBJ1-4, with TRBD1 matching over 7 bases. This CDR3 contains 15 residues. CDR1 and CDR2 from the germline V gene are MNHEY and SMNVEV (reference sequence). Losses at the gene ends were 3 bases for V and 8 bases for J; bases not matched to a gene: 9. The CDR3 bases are TGTGCCAGCAGTTTGATGACAGGGCGGTGGGAAAAACTGTTTTTT. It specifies CASSLMTGRWEKLFF.

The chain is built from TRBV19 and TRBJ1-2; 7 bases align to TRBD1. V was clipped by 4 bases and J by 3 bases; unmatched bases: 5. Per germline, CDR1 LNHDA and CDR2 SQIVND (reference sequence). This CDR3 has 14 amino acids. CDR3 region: CASSSRGTDYGYTF. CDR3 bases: TGTGCCAGTAGTAGCAGGGGGACGGACTATGGCTACACCTTC.

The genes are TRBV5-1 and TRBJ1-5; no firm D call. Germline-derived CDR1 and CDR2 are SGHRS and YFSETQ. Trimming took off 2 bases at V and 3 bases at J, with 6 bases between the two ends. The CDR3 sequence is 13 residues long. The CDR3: CASSFGDNQPQHF. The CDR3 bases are TGCGCCAGCAGCTTCGGGGACAATCAGCCCCAGCATTTT.

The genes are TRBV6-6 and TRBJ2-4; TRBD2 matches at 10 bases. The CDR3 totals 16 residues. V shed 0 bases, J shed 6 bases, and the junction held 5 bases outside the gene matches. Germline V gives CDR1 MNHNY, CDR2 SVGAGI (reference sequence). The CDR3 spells CASSYSTSGWINIQYF. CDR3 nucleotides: TGTGCCAGCAGTTACTCGACTAGCGGGTGGATAAACATTCAGTACTTC.

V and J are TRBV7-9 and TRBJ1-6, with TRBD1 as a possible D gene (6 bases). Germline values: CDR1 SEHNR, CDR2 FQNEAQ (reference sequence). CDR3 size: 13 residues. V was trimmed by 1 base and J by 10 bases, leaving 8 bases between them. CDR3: CASSLEGDSPLHF. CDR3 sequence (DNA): TGTGCCAGCAGCTTAGAGGGGGACTCACCCCTCCACTTT.

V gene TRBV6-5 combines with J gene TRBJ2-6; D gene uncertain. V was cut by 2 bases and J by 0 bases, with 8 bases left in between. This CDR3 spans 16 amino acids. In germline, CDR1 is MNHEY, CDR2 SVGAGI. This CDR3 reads CASSYVALSGANVLTF. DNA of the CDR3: TGTGCCAGCAGTTACGTGGCCCTCTCTGGGGCCAACGTCCTGACTTTC.

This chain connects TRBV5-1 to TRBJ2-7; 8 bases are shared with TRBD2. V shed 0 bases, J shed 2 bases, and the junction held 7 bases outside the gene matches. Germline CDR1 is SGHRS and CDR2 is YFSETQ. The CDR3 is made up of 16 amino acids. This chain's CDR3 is CASSLAAGGATYEQYF. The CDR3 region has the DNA TGCGCCAGCAGCTTGGCCGCGGGGGGAGCCACCTACGAGCAGTACTTC. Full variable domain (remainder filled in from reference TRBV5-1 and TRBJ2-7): KAGVTQTPRYLIKTRGQQVTLSCSPISGHRSVSWYQQTPGQGLQFLFEYFSETQRNKGNFPGRFSGRQFSNSRSEMNVSTLELGDSALYLCASSLAAGGATYEQYFGPGTRLTVT.

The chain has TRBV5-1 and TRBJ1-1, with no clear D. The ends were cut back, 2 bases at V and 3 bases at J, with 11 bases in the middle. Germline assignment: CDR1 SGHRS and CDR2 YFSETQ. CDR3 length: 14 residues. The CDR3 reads CASSFSVLYTEAFF. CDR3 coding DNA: TGCGCCAGCAGCTTCTCAGTTTTGTACACTGAAGCTTTCTTT.

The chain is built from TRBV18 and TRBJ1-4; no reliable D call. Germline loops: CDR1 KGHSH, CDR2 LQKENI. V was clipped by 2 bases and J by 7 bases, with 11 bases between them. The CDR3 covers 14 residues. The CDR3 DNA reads TGTGCCAGCTCACCAGGAGTGGAAGTTGAAAAACTGTTTTTT. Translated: CASSPGVEVEKLFF. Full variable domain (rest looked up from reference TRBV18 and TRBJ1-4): NAGVMQNPRHLVRRRGQEARLRCSPMKGHSHVYWYRQLPEEGLKFMVYLQKENIIDESGMPKERFSAEFPKEGPSILRIQQVVRGDSAAYFCASSPGVEVEKLFFGSGTQLSVL.

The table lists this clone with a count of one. CDR3 amino acids: CASSLSYEQFF. CDR3 nucleotide sequence: TGCGCCAGCAGCTTGAGTTATGAGCAGTTCTTC. The chain employs TRBV5-1 and TRBJ2-1; D remains ambiguous. CDR3 length: 11 amino acids. Between the trimmed V and J ends, which lost 1 base and 8 bases, there was a span of 4 bases. Germline CDR1 and CDR2: SGHRS and YFSETQ.

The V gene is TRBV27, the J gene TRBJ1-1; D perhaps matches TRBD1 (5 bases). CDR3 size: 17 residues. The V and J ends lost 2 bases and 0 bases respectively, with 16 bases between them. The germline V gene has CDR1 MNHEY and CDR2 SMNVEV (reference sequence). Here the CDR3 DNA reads TGTGCCAGCAGTTTAAAGGCTTGGGGCAGTATGAACACTGAAGCTTTCTTT. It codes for CASSLKAWGSMNTEAFF.

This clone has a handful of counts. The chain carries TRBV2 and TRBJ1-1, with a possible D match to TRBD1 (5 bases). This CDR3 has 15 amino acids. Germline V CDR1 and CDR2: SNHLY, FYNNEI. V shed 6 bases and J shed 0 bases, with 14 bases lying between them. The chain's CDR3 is CASRRGGGMNTEAFF. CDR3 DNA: TGTGCCAGCAGACGCGGGGGGGGAATGAACACTGAAGCTTTCTTT.

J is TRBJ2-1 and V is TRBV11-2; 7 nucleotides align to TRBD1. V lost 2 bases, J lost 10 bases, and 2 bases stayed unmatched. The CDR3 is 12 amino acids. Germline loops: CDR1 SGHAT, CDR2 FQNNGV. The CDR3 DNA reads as TGTGCCAGCAGCTTATTGGACAGGGAGCAGTTCTTC. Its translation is CASSLLDREQFF. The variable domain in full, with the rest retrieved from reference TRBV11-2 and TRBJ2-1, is EAGVAQSPRYKIIEKRQSVAFWCNPISGHATLYWYQQILGQGPKLLIQFQNNGVVDDSQLPKDRFSAERLKGVDSTLKIQPAKLEDSAVYLCASSLLDREQFFGPGTRLTVL.

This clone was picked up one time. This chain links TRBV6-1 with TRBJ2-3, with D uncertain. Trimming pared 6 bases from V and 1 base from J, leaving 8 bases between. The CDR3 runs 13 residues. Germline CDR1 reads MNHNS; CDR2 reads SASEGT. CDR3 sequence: CASRPHGTDTQYF. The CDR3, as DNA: TGTGCCAGCAGACCTCATGGCACAGATACGCAGTATTTT.

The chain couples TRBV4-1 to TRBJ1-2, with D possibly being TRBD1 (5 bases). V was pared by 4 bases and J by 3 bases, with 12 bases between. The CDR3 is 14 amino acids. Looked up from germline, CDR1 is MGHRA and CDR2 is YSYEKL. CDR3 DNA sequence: TGCGCCAGCAGCCTGGGGGAAGGTGACTATGGCTACACCTTC. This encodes CASSLGEGDYGYTF.

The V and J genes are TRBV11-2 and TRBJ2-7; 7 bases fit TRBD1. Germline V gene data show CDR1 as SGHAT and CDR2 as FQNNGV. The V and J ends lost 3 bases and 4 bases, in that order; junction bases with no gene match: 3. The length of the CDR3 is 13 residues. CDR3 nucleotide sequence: TGTGCCAGCAGCTTCGGGACAGATTACGAGCAGTACTTC. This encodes CASSFGTDYEQYF.

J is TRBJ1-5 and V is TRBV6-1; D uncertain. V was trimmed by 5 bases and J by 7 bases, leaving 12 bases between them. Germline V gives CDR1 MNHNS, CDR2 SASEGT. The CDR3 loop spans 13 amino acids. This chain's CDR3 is CASSSAAPQPQHF. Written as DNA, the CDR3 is TGTGCCAGCAGTTCGGCAGCCCCCCAGCCCCAGCATTTT.

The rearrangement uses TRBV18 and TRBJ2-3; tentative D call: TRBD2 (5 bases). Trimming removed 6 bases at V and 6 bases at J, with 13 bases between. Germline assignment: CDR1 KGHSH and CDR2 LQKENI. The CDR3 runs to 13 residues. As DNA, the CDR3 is TGTGCCAGCTCCCGGGGTCACGGGGATACGCAGTATTTT. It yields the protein CASSRGHGDTQYF.

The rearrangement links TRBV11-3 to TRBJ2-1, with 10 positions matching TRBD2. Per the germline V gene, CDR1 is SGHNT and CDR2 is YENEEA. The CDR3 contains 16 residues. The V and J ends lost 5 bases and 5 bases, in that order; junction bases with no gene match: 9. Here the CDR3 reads CASSPHSGRRDNEQFF. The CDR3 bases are TGTGCCAGCAGCCCACATAGCGGGAGGAGGGACAATGAGCAGTTCTTC.

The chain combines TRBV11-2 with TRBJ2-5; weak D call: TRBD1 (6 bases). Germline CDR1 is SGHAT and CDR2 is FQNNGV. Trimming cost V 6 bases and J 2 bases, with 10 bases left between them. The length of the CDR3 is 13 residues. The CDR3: CASRRTAQETQYF. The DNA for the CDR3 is TGTGCCAGCAGACGGACAGCTCAAGAGACCCAGTACTTC. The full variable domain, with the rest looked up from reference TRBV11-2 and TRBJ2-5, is EAGVAQSPRYKIIEKRQSVAFWCNPISGHATLYWYQQILGQGPKLLIQFQNNGVVDDSQLPKDRFSAERLKGVDSTLKIQPAKLEDSAVYLCASRRTAQETQYFGPGTRLLVL.

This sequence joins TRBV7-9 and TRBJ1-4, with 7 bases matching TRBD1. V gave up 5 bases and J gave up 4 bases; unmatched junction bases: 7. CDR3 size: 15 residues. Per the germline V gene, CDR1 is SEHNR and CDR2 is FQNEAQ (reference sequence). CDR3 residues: CASSAPGQSNEKLFF. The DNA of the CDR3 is TGTGCCAGCAGCGCCCCGGGACAGAGTAATGAAAAACTGTTTTTT. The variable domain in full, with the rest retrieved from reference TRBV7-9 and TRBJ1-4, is DTGVSQNPRHKITKRGQNVTFRCDPISEHNRLYWYRQTLGQGPEFLTYFQNEAQLEKSRLLSDRFSAERPKGSFSTLEIQRTEQGDSAMYLCASSAPGQSNEKLFFGSGTQLSVL.

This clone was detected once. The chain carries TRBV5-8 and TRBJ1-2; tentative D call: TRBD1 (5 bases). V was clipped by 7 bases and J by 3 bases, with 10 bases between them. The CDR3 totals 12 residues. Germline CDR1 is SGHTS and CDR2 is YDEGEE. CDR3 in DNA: TGTGCCAGCGCTGAGGGGTACTATGGCTACACCTTC. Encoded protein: CASAEGYYGYTF. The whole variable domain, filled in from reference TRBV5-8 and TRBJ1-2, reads EAGVTQSPTHLIKTRGQQATLRCSPISGHTSVYWYQQALGLGLQFLLWYDEGEERNRGNFPPRFSGRQFPNYSSELNVNALELEDSALYLCASAEGYYGYTFGSGTRLTVV.

CDR3: CASSYVGDYEQYF. CDR3 DNA sequence: TGCGCCAGCAGCTATGTTGGTGACTACGAGCAGTACTTC. The J gene is TRBJ2-7, the V gene TRBV5-1, with D unclear. The germline gives CDR1 SGHRS, CDR2 YFSETQ. CDR3 length: 13 amino acids. The germline V and J ends were trimmed by 3 bases and 3 bases, with 10 bases remaining between them.

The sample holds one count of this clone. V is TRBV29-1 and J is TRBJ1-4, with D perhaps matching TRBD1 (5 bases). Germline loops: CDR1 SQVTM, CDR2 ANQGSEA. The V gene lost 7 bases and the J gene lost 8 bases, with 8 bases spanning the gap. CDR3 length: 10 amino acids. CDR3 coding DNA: TGCAGCGCCGGGACCGAAAAACTGTTTTTT. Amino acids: CSAGTEKLFF.

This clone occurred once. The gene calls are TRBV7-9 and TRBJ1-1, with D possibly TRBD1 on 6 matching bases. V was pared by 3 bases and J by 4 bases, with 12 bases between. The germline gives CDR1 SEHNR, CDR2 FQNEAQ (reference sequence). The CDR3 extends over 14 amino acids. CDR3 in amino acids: CASSFTGASTEAFF. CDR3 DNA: TGTGCCAGCAGCTTTACGGGGGCTAGCACTGAAGCTTTCTTT. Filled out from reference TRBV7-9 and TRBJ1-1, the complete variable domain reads DTGVSQNPRHKITKRGQNVTFRCDPISEHNRLYWYRQTLGQGPEFLTYFQNEAQLEKSRLLSDRFSAERPKGSFSTLEIQRTEQGDSAMYLCASSFTGASTEAFFGQGTRLTVV.

In nucleotides, the CDR3 is TGTGCCAGCTCACCGGCGGACATTTTCTATGGCTACACCTTC. This encodes CASSPADIFYGYTF. The chain uses TRBV18 and TRBJ1-2; D possibly corresponds to TRBD1 (5 bases). There are 14 residues in the CDR3. Germline V lookup: CDR1 KGHSH, CDR2 LQKENI. V lost 3 bases to trimming and J lost 4 bases, with 12 bases between them.

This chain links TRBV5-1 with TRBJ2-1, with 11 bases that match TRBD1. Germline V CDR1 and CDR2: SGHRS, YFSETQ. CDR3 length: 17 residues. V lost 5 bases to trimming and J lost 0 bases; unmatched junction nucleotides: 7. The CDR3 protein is CASSRTGGAGSYNEQFF. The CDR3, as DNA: TGCGCCAGCAGTCGGACAGGGGGCGCGGGCTCCTACAATGAGCAGTTCTTC. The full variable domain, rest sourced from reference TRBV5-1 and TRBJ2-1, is KAGVTQTPRYLIKTRGQQVTLSCSPISGHRSVSWYQQTPGQGLQFLFEYFSETQRNKGNFPGRFSGRQFSNSRSEMNVSTLELGDSALYLCASSRTGGAGSYNEQFFGPGTRLTVL.

CDR3 region: CASSFSAPTRGNEQFF. CDR3 nucleotides: TGCGCCAGCAGCTTTAGCGCACCAACTAGGGGTAATGAGCAGTTCTTC. The rearrangement links TRBV5-1 to TRBJ2-1; D may be TRBD1 or TRBD2 (5 bases each). Germline V lookup: CDR1 SGHRS, CDR2 YFSETQ. Trimming took off 2 bases at V and 7 bases at J, with 19 bases between the two ends. The CDR3 covers 16 residues.

In DNA form, the CDR3 reads TGCGCCAGCAGCAGGGACAGGGAAAACGAGCAGTACTTC. Translating it yields CASSRDRENEQYF. The chain carries TRBV4-1 and TRBJ2-7, with TRBD1 matching over 9 bases. CDR1 is MGHRA and CDR2 is YSYEKL in the germline V gene. With 5 bases clipped from V and 5 bases from J, the junction kept 4 bases outside the gene matches. The length of the CDR3 is 13 residues.

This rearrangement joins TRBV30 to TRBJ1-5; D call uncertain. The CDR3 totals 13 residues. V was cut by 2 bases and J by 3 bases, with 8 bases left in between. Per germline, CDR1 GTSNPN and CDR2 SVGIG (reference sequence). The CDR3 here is CAWSNSFNQPQHF. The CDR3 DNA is TGTGCCTGGAGTAATAGCTTCAATCAGCCCCAGCATTTT.

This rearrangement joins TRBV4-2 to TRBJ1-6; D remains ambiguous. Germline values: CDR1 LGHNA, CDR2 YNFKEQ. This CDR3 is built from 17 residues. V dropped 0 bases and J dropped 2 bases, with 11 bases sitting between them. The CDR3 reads CASSQEKRGAYNSPLHF. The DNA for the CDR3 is TGTGCCAGCAGCCAAGAGAAGAGAGGAGCCTATAATTCACCCCTCCACTTT.

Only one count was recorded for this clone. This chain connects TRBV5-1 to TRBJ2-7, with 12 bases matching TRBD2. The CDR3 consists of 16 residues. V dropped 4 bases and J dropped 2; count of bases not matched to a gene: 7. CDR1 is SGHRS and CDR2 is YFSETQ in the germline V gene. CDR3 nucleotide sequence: TGCGCCAGCAGCCCCGCTAGCGGGGGGGCACCCTACGAGCAGTACTTC. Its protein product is CASSPASGGAPYEQYF.